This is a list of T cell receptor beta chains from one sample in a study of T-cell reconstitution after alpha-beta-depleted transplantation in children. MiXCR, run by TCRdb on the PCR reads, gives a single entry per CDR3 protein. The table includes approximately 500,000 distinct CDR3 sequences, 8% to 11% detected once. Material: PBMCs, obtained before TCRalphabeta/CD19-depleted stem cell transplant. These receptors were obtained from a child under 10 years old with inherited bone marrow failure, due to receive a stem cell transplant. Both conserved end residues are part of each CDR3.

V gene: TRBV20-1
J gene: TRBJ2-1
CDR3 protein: CSASGRERYNEQFF

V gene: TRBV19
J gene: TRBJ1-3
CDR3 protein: CASRGGAPEGGGNTIYF

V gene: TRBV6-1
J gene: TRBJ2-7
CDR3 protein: CASSEGASGSRYF

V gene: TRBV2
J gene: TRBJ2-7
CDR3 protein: CASTPAWEQYF

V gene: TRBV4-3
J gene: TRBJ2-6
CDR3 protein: CASSQDPGPVSGANVLTF

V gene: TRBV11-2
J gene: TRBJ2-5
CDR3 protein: CASSPNSQETQYF

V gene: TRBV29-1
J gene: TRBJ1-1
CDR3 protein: CSVSPWENTEAFF

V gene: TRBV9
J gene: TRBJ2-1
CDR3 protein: CASSLLRGEQFF

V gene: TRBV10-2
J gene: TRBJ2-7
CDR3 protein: CASSDAGSSYEQYF

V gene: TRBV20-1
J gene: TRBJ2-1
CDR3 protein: CSARLRDRDYNEQFF

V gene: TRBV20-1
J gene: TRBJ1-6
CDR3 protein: CSANRNLNSPLHF

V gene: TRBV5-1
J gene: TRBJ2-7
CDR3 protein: CASSPGAAGEQYF

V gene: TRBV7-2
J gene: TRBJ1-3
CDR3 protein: CASSFTRSQGNTIYF

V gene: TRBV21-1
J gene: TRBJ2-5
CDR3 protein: CASSMDLGLAGGGETQYF

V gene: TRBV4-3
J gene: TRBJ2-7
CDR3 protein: CASSPVWDRAYEQYF

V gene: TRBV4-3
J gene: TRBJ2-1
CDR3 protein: CASSQDLSPDEQFF

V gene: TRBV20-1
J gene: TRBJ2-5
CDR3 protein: CSAKTGTSLETQYF

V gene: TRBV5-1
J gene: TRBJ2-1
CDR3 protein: CASSWNGGGPYNEQFF

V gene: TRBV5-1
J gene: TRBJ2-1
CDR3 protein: CASRTLGEAYNEQFF